This TCR beta chain came from a study of blood T cell repertoires in COVID-19. Only in-frame clones appear in the TCRdb table, and some are missing; sequencing was by immunoSEQ multiplex PCR. The sample records 370,000 or so clones, more than 75% being singletons. Germline V gives CDR1 MGHRA, CDR2 YSYEKL. The CDR3 consists of 14 residues. With 5 bases clipped from V and 1 base from J, the junction kept 1 base outside the gene matches. The sample comprised peripheral blood. The sequence was obtained from a human donor with acute or convalescent COVID-19. The donor label of this sample is uncertain. The V call is TRBV4-1, the J call TRBJ2-7; 11 bases map to TRBD2. Written as DNA, the CDR3 is TGCGCCAGCAGCTTAGCGGGAGGGTCCTACGAGCAGTACTTC. It codes for CASSLAGGSYEQYF.